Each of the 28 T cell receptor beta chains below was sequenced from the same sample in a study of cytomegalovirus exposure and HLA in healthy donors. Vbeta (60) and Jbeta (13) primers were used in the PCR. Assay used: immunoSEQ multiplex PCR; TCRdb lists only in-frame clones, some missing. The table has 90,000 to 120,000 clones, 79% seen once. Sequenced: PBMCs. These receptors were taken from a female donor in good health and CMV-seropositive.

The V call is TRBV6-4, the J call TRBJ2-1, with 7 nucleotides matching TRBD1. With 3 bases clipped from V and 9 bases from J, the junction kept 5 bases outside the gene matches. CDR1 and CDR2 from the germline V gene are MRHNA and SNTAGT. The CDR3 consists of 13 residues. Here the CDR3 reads CASSEGGAGEQFF. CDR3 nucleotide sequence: TGTGCCAGCAGTGAAGGGGGCGCGGGTGAGCAGTTCTTC.

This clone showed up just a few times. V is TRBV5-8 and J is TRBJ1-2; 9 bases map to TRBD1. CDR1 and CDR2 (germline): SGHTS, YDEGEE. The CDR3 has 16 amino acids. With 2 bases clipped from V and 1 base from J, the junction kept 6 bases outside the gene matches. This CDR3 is CASSFGGTGINYGYTF. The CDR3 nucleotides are TGTGCCAGCAGCTTCGGGGGGACAGGGATTAACTATGGCTACACCTTC. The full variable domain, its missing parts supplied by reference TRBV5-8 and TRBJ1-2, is EAGVTQSPTHLIKTRGQQATLRCSPISGHTSVYWYQQALGLGLQFLLWYDEGEERNRGNFPPRFSGRQFPNYSSELNVNALELEDSALYLCASSFGGTGINYGYTFGSGTRLTVV.

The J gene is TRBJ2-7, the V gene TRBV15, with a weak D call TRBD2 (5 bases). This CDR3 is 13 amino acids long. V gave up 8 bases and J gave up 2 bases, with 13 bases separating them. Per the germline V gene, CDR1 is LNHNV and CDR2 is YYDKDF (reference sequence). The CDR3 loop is CATSWTLAYEQYF. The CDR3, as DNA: TGTGCCACCTCTTGGACTCTTGCCTACGAGCAGTACTTC.

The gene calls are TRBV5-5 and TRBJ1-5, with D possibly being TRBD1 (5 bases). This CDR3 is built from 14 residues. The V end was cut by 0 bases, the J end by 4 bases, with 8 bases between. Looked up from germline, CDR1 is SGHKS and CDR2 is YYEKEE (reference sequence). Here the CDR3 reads CASSLAAGNQPQHF. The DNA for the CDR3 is TGTGCCAGCAGCTTGGCGGCAGGGAATCAGCCCCAGCATTTT. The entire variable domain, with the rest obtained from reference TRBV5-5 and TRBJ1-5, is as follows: DAGVTQSPTHLIKTRGQQVTLRCSPISGHKSVSWYQQVLGQGPQFIFQYYEKEERGRGNFPDRFSARQFPNYSSELNVNALLLGDSALYLCASSLAAGNQPQHFGDGTRLSIL.

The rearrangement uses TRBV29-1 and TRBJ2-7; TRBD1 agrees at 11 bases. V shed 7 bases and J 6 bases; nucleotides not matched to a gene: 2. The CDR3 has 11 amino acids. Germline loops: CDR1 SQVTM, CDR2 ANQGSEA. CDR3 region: CSAGTGGEQYF. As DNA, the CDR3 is TGCAGCGCGGGGACAGGGGGCGAGCAGTACTTC.

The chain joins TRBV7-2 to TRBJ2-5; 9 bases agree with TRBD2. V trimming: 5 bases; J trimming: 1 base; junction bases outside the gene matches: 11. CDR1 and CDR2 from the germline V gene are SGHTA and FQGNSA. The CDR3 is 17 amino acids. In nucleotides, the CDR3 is TGTGCCAGCAGCCACGGGACTAGCTCTGGGGGCCAAGAGACCCAGTACTTC. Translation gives CASSHGTSSGGQETQYF.

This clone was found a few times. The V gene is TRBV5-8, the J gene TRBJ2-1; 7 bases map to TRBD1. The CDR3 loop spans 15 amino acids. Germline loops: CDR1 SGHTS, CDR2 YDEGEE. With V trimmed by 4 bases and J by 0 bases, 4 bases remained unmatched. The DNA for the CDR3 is TGTGCCAGCAGCCCGGGACAGAGCTCCTACAATGAGCAGTTCTTC. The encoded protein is CASSPGQSSYNEQFF.

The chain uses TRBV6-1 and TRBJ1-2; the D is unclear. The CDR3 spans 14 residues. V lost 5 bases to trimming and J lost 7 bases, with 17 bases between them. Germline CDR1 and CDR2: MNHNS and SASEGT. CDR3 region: CASSRVEGAGGYTF. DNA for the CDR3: TGTGCCAGCAGTAGGGTGGAGGGTGCTGGTGGCTACACCTTC.

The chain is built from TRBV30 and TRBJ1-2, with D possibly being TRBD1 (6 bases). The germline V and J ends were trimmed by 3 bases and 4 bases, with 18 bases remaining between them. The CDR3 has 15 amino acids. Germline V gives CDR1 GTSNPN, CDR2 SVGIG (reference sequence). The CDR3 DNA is TGTGCCTGGAGCACTGGTGGGACACAGATCTATGGCTACACCTTC. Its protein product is CAWSTGGTQIYGYTF.

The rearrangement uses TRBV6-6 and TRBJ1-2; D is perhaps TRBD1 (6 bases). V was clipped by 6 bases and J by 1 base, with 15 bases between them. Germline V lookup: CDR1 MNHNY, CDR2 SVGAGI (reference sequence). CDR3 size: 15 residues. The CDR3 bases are TGTGCCAGCAGACCGACAGGCGACAATAACTATGGCTACACCTTC. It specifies CASRPTGDNNYGYTF.

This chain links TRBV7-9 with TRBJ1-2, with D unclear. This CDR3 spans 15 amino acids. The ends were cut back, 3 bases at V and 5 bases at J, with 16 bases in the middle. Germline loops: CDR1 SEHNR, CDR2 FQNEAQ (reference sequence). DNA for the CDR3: TGTGCCAGCAGCTTTTCGGCCCCAAACGGGTATGGCTACACCTTC. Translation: CASSFSAPNGYGYTF. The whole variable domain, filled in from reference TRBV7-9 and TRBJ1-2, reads DTGVSQNPRHKITKRGQNVTFRCDPISEHNRLYWYRQTLGQGPEFLTYFQNEAQLEKSRLLSDRFSAERPKGSFSTLEIQRTEQGDSAMYLCASSFSAPNGYGYTFGSGTRLTVV.

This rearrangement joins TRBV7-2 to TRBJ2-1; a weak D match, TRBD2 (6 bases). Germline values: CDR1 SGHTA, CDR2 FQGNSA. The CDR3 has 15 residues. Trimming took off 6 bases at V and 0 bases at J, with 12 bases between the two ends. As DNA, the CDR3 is TGTGCCAGCAGTGCTAGCGCGAGCTCCTACAATGAGCAGTTCTTC. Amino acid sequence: CASSASASSYNEQFF.

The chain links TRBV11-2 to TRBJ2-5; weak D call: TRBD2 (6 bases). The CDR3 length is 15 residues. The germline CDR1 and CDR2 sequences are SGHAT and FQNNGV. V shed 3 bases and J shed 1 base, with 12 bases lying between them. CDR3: CASSLRGSIQETQYF. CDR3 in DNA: TGTGCCAGCAGCTTGCGGGGCAGTATCCAAGAGACCCAGTACTTC. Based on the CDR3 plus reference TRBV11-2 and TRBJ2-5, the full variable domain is EAGVAQSPRYKIIEKRQSVAFWCNPISGHATLYWYQQILGQGPKLLIQFQNNGVVDDSQLPKDRFSAERLKGVDSTLKIQPAKLEDSAVYLCASSLRGSIQETQYFGPGTRLLVL.

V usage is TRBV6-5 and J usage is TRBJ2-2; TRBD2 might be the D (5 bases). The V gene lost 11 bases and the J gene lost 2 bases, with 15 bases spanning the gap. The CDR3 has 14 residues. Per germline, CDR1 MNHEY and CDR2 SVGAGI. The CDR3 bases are TGTGCCGTCGCCGCAGACTATAACACCGGGGAGCTGTTTTTT. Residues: CAVAADYNTGELFF.

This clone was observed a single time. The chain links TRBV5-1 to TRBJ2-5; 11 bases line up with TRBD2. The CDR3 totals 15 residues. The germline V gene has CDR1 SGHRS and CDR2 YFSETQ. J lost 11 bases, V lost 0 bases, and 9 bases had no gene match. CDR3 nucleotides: TGCGCCAGCAGCTTGGATAGCGGGAGGGCCAAAGAGCAGTACTTC. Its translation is CASSLDSGRAKEQYF.

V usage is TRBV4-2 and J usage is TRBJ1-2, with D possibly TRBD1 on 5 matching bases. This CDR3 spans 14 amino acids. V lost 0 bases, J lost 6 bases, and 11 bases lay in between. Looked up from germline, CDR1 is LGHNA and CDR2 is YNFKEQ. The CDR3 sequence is CASSQDQKGNGYTF. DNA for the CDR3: TGTGCCAGCAGCCAAGATCAAAAGGGGAATGGCTACACCTTC.

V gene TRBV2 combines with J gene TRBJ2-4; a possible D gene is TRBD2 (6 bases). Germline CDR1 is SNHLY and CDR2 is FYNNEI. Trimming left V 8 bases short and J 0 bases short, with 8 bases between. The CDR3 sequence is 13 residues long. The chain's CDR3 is CASGGEAKNIQYF. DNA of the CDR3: TGTGCCAGCGGAGGGGAAGCCAAAAACATTCAGTACTTC.

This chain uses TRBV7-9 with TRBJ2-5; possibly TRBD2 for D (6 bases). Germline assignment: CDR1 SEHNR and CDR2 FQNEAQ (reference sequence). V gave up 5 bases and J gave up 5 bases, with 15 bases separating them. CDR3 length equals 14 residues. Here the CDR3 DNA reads TGTGCCAGCAGCCTAGGAGGGAGTGCGGAGACCCAGTACTTC. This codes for CASSLGGSAETQYF.

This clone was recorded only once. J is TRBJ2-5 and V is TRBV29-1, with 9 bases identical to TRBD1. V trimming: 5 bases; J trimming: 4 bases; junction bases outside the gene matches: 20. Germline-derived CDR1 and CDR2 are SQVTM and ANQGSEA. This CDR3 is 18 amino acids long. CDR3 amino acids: CSVLSWTPGTGLGETQYF. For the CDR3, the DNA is TGCAGCGTTCTCAGTTGGACGCCGGGGACAGGGTTGGGAGAGACCCAGTACTTC.

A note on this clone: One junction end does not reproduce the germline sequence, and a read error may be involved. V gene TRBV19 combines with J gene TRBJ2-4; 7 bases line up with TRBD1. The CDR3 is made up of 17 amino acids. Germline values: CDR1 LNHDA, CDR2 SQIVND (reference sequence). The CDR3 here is CASRPSTGVVAKNSQYF. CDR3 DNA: TGTGCCAGTAGGCCGAGTACAGGGGTCGTCGCCAAAAACAGTCAGTACTTC. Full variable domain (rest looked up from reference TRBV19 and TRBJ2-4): DGGITQSPKYLFRKEGQNVTLSCEQNLNHDAMYWYRQDPGQGLRLIYYSQIVNDFQKGDIAEGYSVSREKKESFPLTVTSAQKNPTAFYLCASRPSTGVVAKNSQYFGAGTRLSVL.

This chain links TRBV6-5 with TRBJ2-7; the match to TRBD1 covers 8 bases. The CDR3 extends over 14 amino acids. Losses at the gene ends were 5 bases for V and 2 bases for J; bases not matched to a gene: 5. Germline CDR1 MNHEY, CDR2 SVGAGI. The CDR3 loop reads CASSPTGGPYEQYF. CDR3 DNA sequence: TGTGCCAGCAGTCCAACAGGGGGTCCCTACGAGCAGTACTTC.

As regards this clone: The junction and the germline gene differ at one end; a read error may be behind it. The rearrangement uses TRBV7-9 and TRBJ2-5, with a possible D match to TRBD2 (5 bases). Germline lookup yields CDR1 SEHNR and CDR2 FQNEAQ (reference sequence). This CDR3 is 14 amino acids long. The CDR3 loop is CSSSFQRYQETQYF. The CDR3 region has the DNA TGTTCCAGCAGCTTCCAGCGGTACCAAGAGACCCAGTACTTC.

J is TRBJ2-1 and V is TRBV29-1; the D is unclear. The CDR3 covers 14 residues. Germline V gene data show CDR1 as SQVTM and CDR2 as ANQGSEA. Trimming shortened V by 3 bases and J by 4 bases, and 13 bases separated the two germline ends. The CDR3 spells CSVEGPVSYNEQFF. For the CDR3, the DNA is TGCAGCGTTGAGGGCCCCGTGAGTTACAATGAGCAGTTCTTC.

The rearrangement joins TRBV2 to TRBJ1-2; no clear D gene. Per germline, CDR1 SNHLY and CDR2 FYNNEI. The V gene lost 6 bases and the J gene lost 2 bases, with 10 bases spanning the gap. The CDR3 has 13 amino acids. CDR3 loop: CASSRELNYGYTF. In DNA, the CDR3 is TGTGCCAGCAGCCGAGAATTAAACTATGGCTACACCTTC.

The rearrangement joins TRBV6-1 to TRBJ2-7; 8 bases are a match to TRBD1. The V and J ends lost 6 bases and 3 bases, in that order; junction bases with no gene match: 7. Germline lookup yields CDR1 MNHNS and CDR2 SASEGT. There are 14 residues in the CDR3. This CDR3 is CASRDRAGFYEQYF. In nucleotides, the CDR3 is TGTGCCAGCAGGGACAGGGCGGGCTTCTACGAGCAGTACTTC.

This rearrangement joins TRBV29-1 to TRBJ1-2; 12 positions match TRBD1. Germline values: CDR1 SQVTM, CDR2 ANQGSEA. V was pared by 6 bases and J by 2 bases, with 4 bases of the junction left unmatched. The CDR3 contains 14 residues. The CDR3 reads CSVLGTGGNYGYTF. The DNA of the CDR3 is TGCAGCGTCCTCGGGACAGGGGGCAACTATGGCTACACCTTC. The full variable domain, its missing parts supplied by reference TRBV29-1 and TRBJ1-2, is SAVISQKPSRDICQRGTSLTIQCQVDSQVTMMFWYRQQPGQSLTLIATANQGSEATYESGFVIDKFPISRPNLTFSTLTVSNMSPEDSSIYLCSVLGTGGNYGYTFGSGTRLTVV.

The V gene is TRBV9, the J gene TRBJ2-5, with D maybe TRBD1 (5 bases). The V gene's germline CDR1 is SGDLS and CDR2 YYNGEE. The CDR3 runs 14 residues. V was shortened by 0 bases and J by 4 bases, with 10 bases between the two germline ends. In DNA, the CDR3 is TGTGCCAGCAGCGTAGAACCAACAGGAGAGACCCAGTACTTC. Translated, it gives CASSVEPTGETQYF.

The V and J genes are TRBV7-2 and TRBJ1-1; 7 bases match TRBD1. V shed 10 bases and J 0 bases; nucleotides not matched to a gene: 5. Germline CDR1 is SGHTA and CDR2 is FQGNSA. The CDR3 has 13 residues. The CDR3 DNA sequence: TGTGCCACCGGGGGACAGTTGAACACTGAAGCTTTCTTT. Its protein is CATGGQLNTEAFF. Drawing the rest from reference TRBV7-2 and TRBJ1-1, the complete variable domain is GAGVSQSPSNKVTEKGKDVELRCDPISGHTALYWYRQSLGQGLEFLIYFQGNSAPDKSGLPSDRFSAERTGGSVSTLTIQRTQQEDSAVYLCATGGQLNTEAFFGQGTRLTVV.